These T cell receptor beta chains were read from a single sample in a study of early T cells in non-severe SARS-CoV-2 infection. TCRdb re-analysed the 5' RACE reads in MiXCR, keeping a single row per CDR3 protein. This table holds around 50,000 distinct CDR3 sequences, roughly 6.8% found once. Sequences were obtained from whole blood. These receptor sequences come from an adult who was a healthcare worker with PCR-confirmed SARS-CoV-2 infection or an uninfected control (not recorded which). Each CDR3 is given with its conserved first and last residue. Each record gives: clone size, V gene, D gene, J gene, CDR3 DNA, CDR3 protein. D genes are given only for firm matches. The listing skips clone size in some rows; elsewhere it reads once, few, many or a size class.

abundance: many
v_gene: TRBV20-1
d_gene: .
j_gene: TRBJ1-2
CDR3nt: TGCAGTGCTAGAGTGAGATCTTACTATGGCTACACCTTC
CDR3aa: CSARVRSYYGYTF

abundance: many
v_gene: TRBV11-2
d_gene: .
j_gene: TRBJ2-7
CDR3nt: TGTGCCAGCAGCTTAACAGGAGATGCCGAGCAGTACTTC
CDR3aa: CASSLTGDAEQYF

abundance: .
v_gene: TRBV21-1
d_gene: .
j_gene: TRBJ2-2
CDR3nt: TGTGCCAGCAGCCTCATCAGGGATGTGAACACCGGGGAGCTGTTTTTT
CDR3aa: CASSLIRDVNTGELFF

abundance: many
v_gene: TRBV13
d_gene: .
j_gene: TRBJ1-2
CDR3nt: TGTGCCAGCAGCTTAGGGGCAGGGAGAGGCTACACCTTC
CDR3aa: CASSLGAGRGYTF

abundance: many
v_gene: TRBV20-1
d_gene: .
j_gene: TRBJ1-5
CDR3nt: TGCAGTGCTAGGAGAGACAGGACCAATCAGCCCCAGCATTTT
CDR3aa: CSARRDRTNQPQHF

abundance: .
v_gene: TRBV6-2/TRBV6-3
d_gene: .
j_gene: TRBJ1-5
CDR3nt: TGTGCCAGCAGTTACTCGGAGTCCGGACGGATGAATCAGCCCCAGCATTTT
CDR3aa: CASSYSESGRMNQPQHF

abundance: .
v_gene: TRBV15
d_gene: .
j_gene: TRBJ2-3
CDR3nt: TGTGCCACCAGCCTTGGGGAGCGGGGCACAGATACGCAGTATTTT
CDR3aa: CATSLGERGTDTQYF

abundance: many
v_gene: TRBV21-1
d_gene: .
j_gene: TRBJ2-7
CDR3nt: TGTGCCAGCAGCAAAGCGGGACAGGGGTCCTACGAGCAGTACTTC
CDR3aa: CASSKAGQGSYEQYF

abundance: .
v_gene: TRBV28
d_gene: .
j_gene: TRBJ2-7
CDR3nt: TGTGCCAGCAGATCGACCCGGGACAACTCCTACGAGCAGTACTTC
CDR3aa: CASRSTRDNSYEQYF

abundance: many
v_gene: TRBV25-1
d_gene: .
j_gene: TRBJ2-7
CDR3nt: TGTGCCAGCAGCTTCGGGTCCTACGAGCAGTACTTC
CDR3aa: CASSFGSYEQYF

abundance: many
v_gene: TRBV9
d_gene: TRBD2
j_gene: TRBJ2-1
CDR3nt: TGTGCCAGCAGCGCTCGTCCCACTAGCGGGGCGAACTACAATGAGCAGTTCTTC
CDR3aa: CASSARPTSGANYNEQFF

abundance: many
v_gene: TRBV7-2
d_gene: TRBD1
j_gene: TRBJ2-7
CDR3nt: TGTGCCAGCAGCCAAGAAGGGGGCAGGAGCGAGCAGTACTTC
CDR3aa: CASSQEGGRSEQYF

abundance: .
v_gene: TRBV5-1
d_gene: .
j_gene: TRBJ1-2
CDR3nt: TGCGCCAGCAGCCCCGGGAGTACAGCTAACTATGGCTACACCTTC
CDR3aa: CASSPGSTANYGYTF

abundance: .
v_gene: TRBV2
d_gene: TRBD1
j_gene: TRBJ1-4
CDR3nt: TGTGCCAGCAGAAGAGACAGGGCGGCTAATGAAAAACTGTTTTTT
CDR3aa: CASRRDRAANEKLFF

abundance: .
v_gene: TRBV24-1
d_gene: .
j_gene: TRBJ2-1
CDR3nt: TGTGCCACCAGTTTAGCGACGAGCTCCTACAATGAGCAGTTCTTC
CDR3aa: CATSLATSSYNEQFF

abundance: few
v_gene: TRBV20-1
d_gene: .
j_gene: TRBJ2-7
CDR3nt: TGCAGTGCTAGAGATACCGCCAGGGGACCCTACGAGCAGTACTTC
CDR3aa: CSARDTARGPYEQYF

abundance: few
v_gene: TRBV9
d_gene: .
j_gene: TRBJ2-5
CDR3nt: TGTGCCAGCAGCGTCGGCAGCAGACAAGAGACCCAGTACTTC
CDR3aa: CASSVGSRQETQYF

abundance: .
v_gene: TRBV14
d_gene: TRBD1
j_gene: TRBJ2-7
CDR3nt: TGTGCCAGCAGCCAAGGCACAGGGGGATACGAGCAGTACTTC
CDR3aa: CASSQGTGGYEQYF

abundance: .
v_gene: TRBV12-3/TRBV12-4
d_gene: .
j_gene: TRBJ2-2
CDR3nt: TGTGCCACCCCCCCAATACCGGCCGGGGAGCTGTTTTTT
CDR3aa: CATPPIPAGELFF

abundance: few
v_gene: TRBV7-2
d_gene: TRBD2
j_gene: TRBJ2-1
CDR3nt: TGTGCCAGCAGCCGCTTTAGAGCGGGAGAGGAGTTCTTC
CDR3aa: CASSRFRAGEEFF

abundance: few
v_gene: TRBV7-3
d_gene: TRBD2
j_gene: TRBJ2-2
CDR3nt: TGTGCCAGCAGCCACGCCCCGGGACTAGCAGGGCCCGGGGAGCTGTTTTTT
CDR3aa: CASSHAPGLAGPGELFF

abundance: many
v_gene: TRBV18
d_gene: .
j_gene: TRBJ2-1
CDR3nt: TGTGCCAGCTCACCAAGGGAGGGGGGCCCGACAGGATACAATGAGCAGTTCTTC
CDR3aa: CASSPREGGPTGYNEQFF

abundance: .
v_gene: TRBV28
d_gene: TRBD1
j_gene: TRBJ1-5
CDR3nt: TGTGCCAGCAGTCCCTCGGGACAGGGGGCGAGCAATCAGCCCCAGCATTTT
CDR3aa: CASSPSGQGASNQPQHF

abundance: .
v_gene: TRBV7-2
d_gene: .
j_gene: TRBJ2-5
CDR3nt: TGTGCCAGCAGCTATCCCAAAGAGACCCAGTACTTC
CDR3aa: CASSYPKETQYF

abundance: few
v_gene: TRBV5-1
d_gene: .
j_gene: TRBJ2-7
CDR3nt: TGCGCCAGCAGCTTGGACCCGGGCTACGAGCAGTACTTC
CDR3aa: CASSLDPGYEQYF

abundance: many
v_gene: TRBV6-1
d_gene: TRBD2
j_gene: TRBJ2-1
CDR3nt: TGTGCCAGCAGTGAAATCGCGGGGGGCTCGGACAATGAGCAGTTCTTC
CDR3aa: CASSEIAGGSDNEQFF

abundance: many
v_gene: TRBV12-3/TRBV12-4
d_gene: .
j_gene: TRBJ1-3
CDR3nt: TGTGCCAGCAGCTTCGCCCAGACAGCAAGGTTT
CDR3aa: CASSFAQTARF

abundance: few
v_gene: TRBV5-6
d_gene: TRBD1
j_gene: TRBJ2-7
CDR3nt: TGTGCCAGCAGCCGTGAAGGGACAGGGGCCCACGAGCAGTACTTC
CDR3aa: CASSREGTGAHEQYF

abundance: .
v_gene: TRBV6-5
d_gene: TRBD2
j_gene: TRBJ2-1
CDR3nt: TGTGCCAGCAGAGTTACTAGCGGTCCCTACAATGAGCAGTTCTTC
CDR3aa: CASRVTSGPYNEQFF

abundance: .
v_gene: TRBV5-1
d_gene: .
j_gene: TRBJ1-4
CDR3nt: TGCGCCAGCAGCTTGGCCGCCCGGGATGAAAAACTGTTTTTT
CDR3aa: CASSLAARDEKLFF

abundance: many
v_gene: TRBV7-2
d_gene: .
j_gene: TRBJ1-1
CDR3nt: TGTGCCAGCAGCTTAAGTTGGGGCTCTGAAGCTTTCTTT
CDR3aa: CASSLSWGSEAFF